This T cell receptor (beta chain) was recorded in a study of T cell responses to AZD1222 COVID-19 vaccine. Whole-study findings and limits: Along spike, vaccine-associated CD4 TCRs were found throughout, with dominance at 160-218 and 743-854.

Sequencing was performed with immunoSEQ multiplex PCR; in TCRdb, only in-frame clones are kept and a portion is missing. The sample has 130,000 to 150,000 clones, approximately 89% seen once. About this clone itself: What it binds is unknown.

The germline CDR1 and CDR2 sequences are LNHDA and SQIVND (reference sequence). Unmatched junction bases numbered 19, after V lost 5 bases and J lost 1 base. CDR3 length: 20 amino acids. The gene calls are TRBV19 and TRBJ2-3; 9 bases match TRBD1. This TCR was recovered from an adult in good health. Material: peripheral blood, obtained on day 0 of AZD1222 vaccination. CDR3 amino acids: CASSLWTRERTGEGTDTQYF. The CDR3, as DNA: TGTGCCAGTAGTTTATGGACGCGGGAGAGGACAGGGGAGGGCACAGATACGCAGTATTTT.